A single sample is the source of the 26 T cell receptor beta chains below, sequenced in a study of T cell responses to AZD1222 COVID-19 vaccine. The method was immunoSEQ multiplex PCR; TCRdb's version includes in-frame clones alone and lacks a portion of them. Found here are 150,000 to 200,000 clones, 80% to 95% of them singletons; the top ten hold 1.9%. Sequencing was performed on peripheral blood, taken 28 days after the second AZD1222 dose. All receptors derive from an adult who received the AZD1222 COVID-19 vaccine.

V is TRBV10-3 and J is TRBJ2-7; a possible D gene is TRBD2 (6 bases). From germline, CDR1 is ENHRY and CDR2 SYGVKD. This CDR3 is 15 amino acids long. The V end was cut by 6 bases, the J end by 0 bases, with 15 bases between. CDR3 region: CAISGRLAPSYEQYF. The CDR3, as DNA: TGTGCCATCAGCGGGCGGCTAGCGCCCTCCTACGAGCAGTACTTC.

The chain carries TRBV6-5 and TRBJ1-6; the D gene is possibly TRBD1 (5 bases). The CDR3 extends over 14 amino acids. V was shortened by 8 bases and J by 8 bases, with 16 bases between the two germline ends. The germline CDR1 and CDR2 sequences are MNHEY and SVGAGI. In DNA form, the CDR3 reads TGTGCCAGCTCTGCGCGGGGGATGGATTCACCCCTCCACTTT. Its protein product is CASSARGMDSPLHF.

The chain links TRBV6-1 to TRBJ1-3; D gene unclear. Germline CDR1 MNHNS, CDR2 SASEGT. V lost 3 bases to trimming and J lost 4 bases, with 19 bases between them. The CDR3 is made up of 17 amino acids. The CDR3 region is CASSEFMQDEWGNTIYF. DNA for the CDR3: TGTGCCAGCAGTGAGTTTATGCAAGACGAATGGGGAAACACCATATATTTT.

The DNA of the CDR3 is TGTGCCAGCAGTTTAAGCTTAGGGGAAAAACTGTTTTTT. Its translation is CASSLSLGEKLFF. The V call is TRBV12-3 or TRBV12-4, the J call TRBJ1-4; D is uncertain. V was cut by 2 bases and J by 8 bases, with 9 bases left in between. The CDR3 runs to 13 residues.

The CDR3 coding sequence is TGTGCCAGCAGCTTAGCCCGGGACAGGGGAGCTTTCTTT. Residues: CASSLARDRGAFF. The chain recombines TRBV11-2 with TRBJ1-1; 10 bases map to TRBD1. CDR1 is SGHAT, CDR2 FQNNGV, per germline. The CDR3 is 13 amino acids. V lost 1 base, J lost 10 bases, and 3 bases stayed unmatched.

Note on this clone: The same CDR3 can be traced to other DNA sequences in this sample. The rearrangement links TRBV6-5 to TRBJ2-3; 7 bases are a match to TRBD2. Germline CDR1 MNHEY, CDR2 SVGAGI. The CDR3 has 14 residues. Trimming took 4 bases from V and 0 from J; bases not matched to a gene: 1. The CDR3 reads CASSLRESTDTQYF. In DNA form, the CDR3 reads TGTGCCAGCAGTTTGCGGGAGAGCACAGATACGCAGTATTTT.

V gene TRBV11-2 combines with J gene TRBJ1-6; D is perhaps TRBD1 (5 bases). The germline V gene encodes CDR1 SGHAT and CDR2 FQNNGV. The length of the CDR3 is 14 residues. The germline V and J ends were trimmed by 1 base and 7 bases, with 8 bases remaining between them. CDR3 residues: CASSLVQVNSPLHF. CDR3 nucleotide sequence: TGTGCCAGCAGCTTAGTACAGGTCAATTCACCCCTCCACTTT.

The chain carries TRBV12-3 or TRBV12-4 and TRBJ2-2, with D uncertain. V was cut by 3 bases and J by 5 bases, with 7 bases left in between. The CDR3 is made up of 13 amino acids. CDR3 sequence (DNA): TGTGCCAGCAGTTTGGGTAGAACCGGGGAGCTGTTTTTT. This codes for CASSLGRTGELFF.

This CDR3 reads CASSLNGEISYEQYF. The CDR3 nucleotides read TGTGCCAGCAGCTTAAACGGGGAGATCTCCTACGAGCAGTACTTC. The chain combines TRBV5-4 with TRBJ2-7, with D tentatively TRBD2 (5 bases). Per the germline V gene, CDR1 is SGHNT and CDR2 is YYREEE (reference sequence). Trimming removed 2 bases from V and 0 bases from J, with 12 bases in between. The CDR3 totals 15 residues.

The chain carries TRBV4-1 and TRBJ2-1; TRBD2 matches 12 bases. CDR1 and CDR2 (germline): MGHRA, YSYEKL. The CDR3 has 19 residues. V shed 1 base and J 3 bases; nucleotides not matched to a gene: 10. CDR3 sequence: CASSQGRATTSGGYNEQFF. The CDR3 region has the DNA TGCGCCAGCAGCCAAGGGAGGGCTACGACTAGCGGGGGCTACAATGAGCAGTTCTTC.

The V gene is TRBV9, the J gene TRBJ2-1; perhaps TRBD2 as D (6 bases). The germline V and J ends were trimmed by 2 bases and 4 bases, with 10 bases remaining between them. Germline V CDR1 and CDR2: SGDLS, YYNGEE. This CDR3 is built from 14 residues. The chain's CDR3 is CASSVGDLYNEQFF. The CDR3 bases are TGTGCCAGCAGCGTGGGGGACTTGTACAATGAGCAGTTCTTC.

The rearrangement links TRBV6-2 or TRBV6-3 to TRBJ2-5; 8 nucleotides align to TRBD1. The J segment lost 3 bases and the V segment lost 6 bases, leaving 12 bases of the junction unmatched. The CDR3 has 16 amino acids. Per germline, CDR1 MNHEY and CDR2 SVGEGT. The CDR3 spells CASSPQGAHVEETQYF. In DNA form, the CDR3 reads TGTGCCAGCAGCCCCCAGGGGGCTCATGTAGAAGAGACCCAGTACTTC.

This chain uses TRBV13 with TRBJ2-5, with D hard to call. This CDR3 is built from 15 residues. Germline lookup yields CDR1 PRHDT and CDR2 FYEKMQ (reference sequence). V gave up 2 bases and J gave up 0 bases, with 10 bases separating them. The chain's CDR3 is CASSLLKADQETQYF. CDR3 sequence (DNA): TGTGCCAGCAGCTTATTAAAAGCCGACCAAGAGACCCAGTACTTC.

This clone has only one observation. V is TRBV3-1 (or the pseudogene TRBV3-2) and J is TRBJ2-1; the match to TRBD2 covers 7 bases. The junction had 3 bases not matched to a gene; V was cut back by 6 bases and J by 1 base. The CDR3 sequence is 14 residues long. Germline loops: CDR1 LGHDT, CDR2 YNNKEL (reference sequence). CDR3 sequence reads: CASRQRGSYNEQFF. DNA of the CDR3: TGTGCCAGCAGGCAGCGGGGATCCTACAATGAGCAGTTCTTC.

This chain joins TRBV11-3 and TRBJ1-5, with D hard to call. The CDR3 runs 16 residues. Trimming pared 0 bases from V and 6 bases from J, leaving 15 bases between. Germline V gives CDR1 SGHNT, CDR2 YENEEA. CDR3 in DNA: TGTGCCAGCAGCTTAGAGACACCGGATCCCAGTCAGCCCCAGCATTTT. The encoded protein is CASSLETPDPSQPQHF. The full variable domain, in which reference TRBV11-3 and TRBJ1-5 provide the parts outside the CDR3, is EAGVVQSPRYKIIEKKQPVAFWCNPISGHNTLYWYLQNLGQGPELLIRYENEEAVDDSQLPKDRFSAERLKGVDSTLKIQPAELGDSAVYLCASSLETPDPSQPQHFGDGTRLSIL.

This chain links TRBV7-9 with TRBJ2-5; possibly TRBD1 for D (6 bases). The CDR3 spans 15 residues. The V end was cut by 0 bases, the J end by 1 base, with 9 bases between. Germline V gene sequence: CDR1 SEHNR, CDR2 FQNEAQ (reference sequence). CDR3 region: CASSLAGRGQETQYF. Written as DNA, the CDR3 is TGTGCCAGCAGCTTAGCGGGCAGGGGCCAAGAGACCCAGTACTTC.

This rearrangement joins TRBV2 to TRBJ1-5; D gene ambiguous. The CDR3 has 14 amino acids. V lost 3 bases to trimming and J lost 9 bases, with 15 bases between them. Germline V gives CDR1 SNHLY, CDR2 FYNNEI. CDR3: CASSEDRSFGPQHF. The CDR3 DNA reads TGTGCCAGCAGTGAGGACCGGAGCTTCGGGCCCCAGCATTTT.

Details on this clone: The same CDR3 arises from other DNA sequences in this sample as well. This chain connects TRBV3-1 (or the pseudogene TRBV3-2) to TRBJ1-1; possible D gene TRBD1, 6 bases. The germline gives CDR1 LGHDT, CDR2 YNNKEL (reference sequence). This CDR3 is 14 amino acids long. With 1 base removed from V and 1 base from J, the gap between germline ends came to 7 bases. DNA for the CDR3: TGTGCCAGCAGCCAAGTACAGGGGAACACTGAAGCTTTCTTT. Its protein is CASSQVQGNTEAFF.

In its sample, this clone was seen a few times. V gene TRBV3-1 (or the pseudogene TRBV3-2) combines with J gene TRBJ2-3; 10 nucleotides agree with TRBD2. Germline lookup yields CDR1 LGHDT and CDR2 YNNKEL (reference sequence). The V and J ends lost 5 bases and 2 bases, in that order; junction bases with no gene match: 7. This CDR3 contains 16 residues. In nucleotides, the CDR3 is TGTGCCAGCAGCAGGCGGACTAGCGGAAACACAGATACGCAGTATTTT. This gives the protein CASSRRTSGNTDTQYF.

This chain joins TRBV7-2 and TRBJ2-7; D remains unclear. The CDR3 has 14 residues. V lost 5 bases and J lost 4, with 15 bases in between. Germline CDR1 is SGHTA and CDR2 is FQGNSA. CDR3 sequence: CASSPQAVLYEQYF. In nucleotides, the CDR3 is TGTGCCAGCAGCCCTCAGGCCGTCCTGTACGAGCAGTACTTC.

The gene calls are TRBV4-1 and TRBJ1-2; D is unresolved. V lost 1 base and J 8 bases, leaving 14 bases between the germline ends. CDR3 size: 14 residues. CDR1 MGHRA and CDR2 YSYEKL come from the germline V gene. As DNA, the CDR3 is TGCGCCAGCAGCCAAGTCGGCCAAATCGGGGGCTACACCTTC. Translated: CASSQVGQIGGYTF.

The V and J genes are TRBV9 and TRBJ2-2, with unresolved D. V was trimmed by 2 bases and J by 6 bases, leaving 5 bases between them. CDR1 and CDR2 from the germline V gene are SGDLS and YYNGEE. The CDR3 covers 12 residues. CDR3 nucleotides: TGTGCCAGCAGCGTGGTGCCCGGGGAGCTGTTTTTT. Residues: CASSVVPGELFF.

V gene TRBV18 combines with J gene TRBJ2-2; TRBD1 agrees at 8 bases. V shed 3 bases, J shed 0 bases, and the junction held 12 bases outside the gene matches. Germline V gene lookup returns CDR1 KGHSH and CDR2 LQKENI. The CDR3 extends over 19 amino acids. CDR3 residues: CASSPLPQGDPTNTGELFF. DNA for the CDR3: TGTGCCAGCTCACCCCTCCCACAGGGGGATCCCACGAACACCGGGGAGCTGTTTTTT.

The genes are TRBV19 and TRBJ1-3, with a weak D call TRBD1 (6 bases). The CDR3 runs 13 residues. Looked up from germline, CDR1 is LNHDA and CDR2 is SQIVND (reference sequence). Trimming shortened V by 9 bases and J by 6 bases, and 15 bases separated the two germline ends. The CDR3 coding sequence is TGTGCCAGAGACGCTGACAGGATAAACACCATATATTTT. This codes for CARDADRINTIYF.

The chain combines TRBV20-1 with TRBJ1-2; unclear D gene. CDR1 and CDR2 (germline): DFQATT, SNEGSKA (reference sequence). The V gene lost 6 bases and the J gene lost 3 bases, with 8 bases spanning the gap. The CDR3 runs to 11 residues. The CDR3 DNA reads TGCAGTGCCCGACACGACTATGGCTACACCTTC. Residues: CSARHDYGYTF.

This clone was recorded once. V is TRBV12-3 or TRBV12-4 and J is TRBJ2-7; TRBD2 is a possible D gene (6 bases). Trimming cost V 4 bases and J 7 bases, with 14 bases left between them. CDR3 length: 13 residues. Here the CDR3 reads CASSSSEVEEQYF. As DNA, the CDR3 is TGTGCCAGCAGTTCTAGCGAGGTGGAAGAGCAGTACTTC.